These 21 T cell receptor beta chains share one sample of origin, sequenced in a study of blood T cell repertoires in COVID-19. TCRdb keeps only in-frame clones here, not all; method: immunoSEQ multiplex PCR. The table lists more than 120,000 clones, around 82% of them singletons. Sequenced sample: PBMCs or T cells enriched from blood (not recorded which). The receptors derive from a man in his forties or fifties in a cohort exposed to, infected with or recovered from COVID-19 (not recorded which).

The chain uses TRBV11-2 and TRBJ2-5; perhaps TRBD1 as D (6 bases). Trimming left V 4 bases short and J 5 bases short, with 11 bases between. The CDR3 runs to 13 residues. Germline lookup yields CDR1 SGHAT and CDR2 FQNNGV. DNA of the CDR3: TGTGCCAGCAGCTCACAGGGTTGGGAGACCCAGTACTTC. The encoded protein is CASSSQGWETQYF.

The rearrangement links TRBV6-5 to TRBJ2-2; weak D call: TRBD1 (6 bases). V dropped 6 bases and J dropped 1 base, with 9 bases sitting between them. Germline V CDR1 and CDR2: MNHEY, SVGAGI. The CDR3 runs 14 residues. The CDR3 nucleotides read TGTGCCAGCAGACCGGGACAGAACACCGGGGAGCTGTTTTTT. Amino acid sequence: CASRPGQNTGELFF.

The rearrangement joins TRBV6-1 to TRBJ2-1; 8 bases are shared with TRBD2. Trimming took 3 bases from V and 3 from J; bases not matched to a gene: 4. Germline CDR1 is MNHNS and CDR2 is SASEGT. CDR3 length: 15 residues. CDR3 in amino acids: CASSDSGEDYNEQFF. The CDR3 DNA follows: TGTGCCAGCAGTGATAGCGGGGAGGACTACAATGAGCAGTTCTTC.

This sequence joins TRBV5-6 and TRBJ2-3; maybe TRBD2 (5 bases). Trimming shortened V by 2 bases and J by 0 bases, and 16 bases separated the two germline ends. CDR1 and CDR2 (germline): SGHDT, YYEEEE. The CDR3 contains 17 residues. Here the CDR3 reads CASSFSLWGASTDTQYF. Written as DNA, the CDR3 is TGTGCCAGCAGCTTTAGCCTTTGGGGAGCTAGCACAGATACGCAGTATTTT.

The table lists this clone with a count of one. The rearrangement joins TRBV7-9 to TRBJ2-7; weak D call: TRBD1 (6 bases). This CDR3 comprises 14 residues. The germline V gene encodes CDR1 SEHNR and CDR2 FQNEAQ (reference sequence). V lost 3 bases and J 3 bases, leaving 12 bases between the germline ends. The CDR3 DNA reads TGTGCCAGCAGCTTCGCACAGGGCAACTACGAGCAGTACTTC. This translates into CASSFAQGNYEQYF.

The chain combines TRBV16 with TRBJ1-1; the D gene is possibly TRBD1 (5 bases). Trimming removed 0 bases from V and 6 bases from J, with 8 bases in between. The germline V gene has CDR1 KGHSY and CDR2 FQNENV. The CDR3 is 13 residues long. The CDR3 spells CASSQSGGPEAFF. The CDR3 nucleotides read TGTGCCAGCAGCCAATCGGGGGGACCTGAAGCTTTCTTT.

The gene calls are TRBV9 and TRBJ2-6; D not certain. The V end lost 0 bases, the J end lost 0 bases, and 7 bases lay between the germline ends. The CDR3 has 16 amino acids. Per germline, CDR1 SGDLS and CDR2 YYNGEE. This CDR3 reads CASSVDQASGANVLTF. The CDR3 nucleotides read TGTGCCAGCAGCGTAGACCAGGCCTCTGGGGCCAACGTCCTGACTTTC.

The chain has TRBV19 and TRBJ2-7; D perhaps matches TRBD1 (5 bases). Germline loops: CDR1 LNHDA, CDR2 SQIVND (reference sequence). This CDR3 region has 13 residues. With 3 bases removed from V and 0 bases from J, the gap between germline ends came to 6 bases. The CDR3 spells CASSMTASYEQYF. The CDR3 nucleotides are TGTGCCAGTAGTATGACAGCCTCCTACGAGCAGTACTTC.

Of note for this clone: The sample contains more than one DNA sequence encoding this CDR3. The chain combines TRBV5-1 with TRBJ2-5; D uncertain. Germline lookup yields CDR1 SGHRS and CDR2 YFSETQ. The V end lost 0 bases, the J end lost 5 bases, and 5 bases lay between the germline ends. The CDR3 contains 12 residues. CDR3: CASSLAGETQYF. The DNA for the CDR3 is TGCGCCAGCAGCTTGGCCGGGGAGACCCAGTACTTC.

The chain joins TRBV7-6 to TRBJ1-4, with D perhaps TRBD1 (5 bases). This CDR3 is built from 15 residues. V lost 4 bases and J lost 3, with 12 bases in between. Germline CDR1 is SGHVS and CDR2 is FNYEAQ. The CDR3 spells CASSSMTVPNEKLFF. The CDR3 DNA reads as TGTGCCAGCAGCTCCATGACAGTTCCTAATGAAAAACTGTTTTTT.

The chain carries TRBV7-2 and TRBJ1-6; no firm D call. Between the trimmed V and J ends, which lost 1 base and 10 bases, there was a span of 14 bases. Germline V gene lookup returns CDR1 SGHTA and CDR2 FQGNSA. The CDR3 loop spans 15 amino acids. The CDR3 spells CASSLGKAGGSPLHF. The CDR3 nucleotides are TGTGCCAGCAGCTTAGGGAAGGCTGGCGGCTCACCCCTCCACTTT.

The chain employs TRBV10-3 and TRBJ2-7; D is unresolved. In germline, CDR1 is ENHRY, CDR2 SYGVKD. The CDR3 runs to 14 residues. The V end was cut by 0 bases, the J end by 2 bases, with 8 bases between. As DNA, the CDR3 is TGTGCCATCAGTGAGTCGGCGGCAACCTACGAGCAGTACTTC. This gives the protein CAISESAATYEQYF.

DNA of the CDR3: TGTGCCAGCAGCCTCCTAGCGGGGAGACAAGAGACCCAGTACTTC. Translated, it gives CASSLLAGRQETQYF. J is TRBJ2-5 and V is TRBV7-2; 9 positions match TRBD2. The CDR3 is 15 amino acids. V shed 5 bases, J shed 2 bases, and the junction held 6 bases outside the gene matches. The germline CDR1 and CDR2 sequences are SGHTA and FQGNSA.

The sample holds one count of this clone. The rearrangement uses TRBV19 and TRBJ2-7; tentatively, D is TRBD2 (5 bases). This CDR3 contains 14 residues. Looked up from germline, CDR1 is LNHDA and CDR2 is SQIVND (reference sequence). Between the trimmed V and J ends, which lost 3 bases and 1 base, there was a span of 10 bases. The CDR3 here is CASSISGPSYEQYF. DNA for the CDR3: TGTGCCAGTAGTATCAGCGGACCTTCCTACGAGCAGTACTTC. Variable domain in full (rest from reference TRBV19 and TRBJ2-7): DGGITQSPKYLFRKEGQNVTLSCEQNLNHDAMYWYRQDPGQGLRLIYYSQIVNDFQKGDIAEGYSVSREKKESFPLTVTSAQKNPTAFYLCASSISGPSYEQYFGPGTRLTVT.

The chain has TRBV2 and TRBJ2-7; TRBD1 is a possible D gene (6 bases). V lost 8 bases to trimming and J lost 2 bases, with 13 bases between them. The CDR3 totals 13 residues. Germline V CDR1 and CDR2: SNHLY, FYNNEI. The DNA of the CDR3 is TGTGCCAGCTCGAGGGGGATGACCTACGAGCAGTACTTC. Its protein is CASSRGMTYEQYF.

The chain uses TRBV7-9 and TRBJ1-1; D gene ambiguous. CDR3 length equals 12 residues. Germline CDR1 reads SEHNR; CDR2 reads FQNEAQ (reference sequence). Trimming cost V 5 bases and J 5 bases, with 9 bases left between them. DNA for the CDR3: TGTGCCAGCAGCCCCGGGTATACTGAAGCTTTCTTT. Translation gives CASSPGYTEAFF.

This chain connects TRBV3-1 (or the pseudogene TRBV3-2) to TRBJ1-2, with 11 bases identical to TRBD1. CDR3 size: 16 residues. CDR1 is LGHDT, CDR2 YNNKEL, per germline (reference sequence). Unmatched junction bases numbered 9, after V lost 4 bases and J lost 5 bases. CDR3 amino acids: CASSRGLGTGGYGYTF. DNA for the CDR3: TGTGCCAGCAGCCGAGGCCTTGGGACAGGGGGTTATGGCTACACCTTC.

The V gene is TRBV23-1, the J gene TRBJ2-7, with TRBD2 matching 9 bases. TRBV23-1 is reported as an ORF; its role is uncertain. Germline trimming cut 4 bases from V and 0 bases from J; bases unmatched to any gene: 13. The CDR3 length is 18 residues. The CDR3 loop reads CASSRNTSGLGNSYEQYF. DNA for the CDR3: TGCGCCAGCAGTCGCAACACTAGCGGGTTAGGTAACTCCTACGAGCAGTACTTC.

The rearrangement links TRBV19 to TRBJ2-1, with 9 bases identical to TRBD1. Germline values: CDR1 LNHDA, CDR2 SQIVND (reference sequence). J lost 3 bases, V lost 5 bases, and 8 bases had no gene match. The CDR3 loop spans 16 amino acids. In DNA, the CDR3 is TGTGCCAGTAGTGGGGGACAGGGCGATTTCTACAATGAGCAGTTCTTC. Amino acid sequence: CASSGGQGDFYNEQFF.

V gene TRBV19 combines with J gene TRBJ2-7; D might be TRBD1 (5 bases). V lost 3 bases and J 3 bases, leaving 12 bases between the germline ends. Germline values: CDR1 LNHDA, CDR2 SQIVND (reference sequence). The CDR3 consists of 14 residues. In nucleotides, the CDR3 is TGTGCCAGTAGTATCTTCTACGGACACTACGAGCAGTACTTC. Translation gives CASSIFYGHYEQYF.

V is TRBV19 and J is TRBJ2-5; D perhaps matches TRBD2 (6 bases). The CDR3 is 15 amino acids. Germline CDR1 and CDR2: LNHDA and SQIVND (reference sequence). V lost 5 bases and J 5 bases, leaving 18 bases between the germline ends. CDR3: CASSARSGRGETQYF. Written as DNA, the CDR3 is TGTGCCAGTAGTGCGAGGTCTGGCCGGGGGGAGACCCAGTACTTC.